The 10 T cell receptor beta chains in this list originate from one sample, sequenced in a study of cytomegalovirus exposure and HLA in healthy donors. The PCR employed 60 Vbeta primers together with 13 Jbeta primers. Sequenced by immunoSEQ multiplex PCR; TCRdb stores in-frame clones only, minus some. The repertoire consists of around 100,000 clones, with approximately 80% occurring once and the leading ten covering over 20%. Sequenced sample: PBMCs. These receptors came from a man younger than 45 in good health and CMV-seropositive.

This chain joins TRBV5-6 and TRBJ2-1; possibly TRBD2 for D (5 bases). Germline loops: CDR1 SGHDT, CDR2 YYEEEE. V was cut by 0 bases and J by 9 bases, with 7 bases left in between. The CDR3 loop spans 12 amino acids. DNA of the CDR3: TGTGCCAGCAGCTTGGTAGCGAGTGAGCAGTTCTTC. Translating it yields CASSLVASEQFF.

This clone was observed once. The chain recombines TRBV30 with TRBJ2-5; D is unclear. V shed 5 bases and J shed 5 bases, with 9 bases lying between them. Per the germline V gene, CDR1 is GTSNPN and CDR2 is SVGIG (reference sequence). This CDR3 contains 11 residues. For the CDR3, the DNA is TGTGCCTGGGCGGTGATCGAGACCCAGTACTTC. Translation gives CAWAVIETQYF.

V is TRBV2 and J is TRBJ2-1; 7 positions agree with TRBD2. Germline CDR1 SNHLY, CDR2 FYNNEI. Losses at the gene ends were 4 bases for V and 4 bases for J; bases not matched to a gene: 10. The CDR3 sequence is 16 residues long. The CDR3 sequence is CASSGPTGRTYNEQFF. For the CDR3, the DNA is TGTGCCAGCAGTGGGCCGACCGGGAGGACGTACAATGAGCAGTTCTTC.

In DNA, the CDR3 is TGTGCCAGCAGCCAGGGTGGGACAGGGGGGGACTACGAGCAGTACTTC. It is translated as CASSQGGTGGDYEQYF. The chain joins TRBV5-4 to TRBJ2-7; 11 bases align to TRBD1. The length of the CDR3 is 16 residues. Per germline, CDR1 SGHNT and CDR2 YYREEE (reference sequence). Trimming removed 4 bases from V and 3 bases from J; junction bases left unmatched: 9.

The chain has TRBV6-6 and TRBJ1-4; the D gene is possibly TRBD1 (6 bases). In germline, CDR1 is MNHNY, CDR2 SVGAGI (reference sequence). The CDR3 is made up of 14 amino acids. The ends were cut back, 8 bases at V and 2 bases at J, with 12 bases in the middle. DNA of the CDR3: TGTGCCAGCCAGCGGACAGATACTAATGAAAAACTGTTTTTT. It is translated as CASQRTDTNEKLFF.

For the CDR3, the DNA is TGCGCCAGCAGCTTGGGAGAGCTAGCGGGGGCGGACGAGCAGTACTTC. The encoded protein is CASSLGELAGADEQYF. The rearrangement uses TRBV5-1 and TRBJ2-7; 10 bases fit TRBD2. Trimming removed 0 bases from V and 5 bases from J; junction bases left unmatched: 8. Germline lookup yields CDR1 SGHRS and CDR2 YFSETQ. This CDR3 contains 16 residues.

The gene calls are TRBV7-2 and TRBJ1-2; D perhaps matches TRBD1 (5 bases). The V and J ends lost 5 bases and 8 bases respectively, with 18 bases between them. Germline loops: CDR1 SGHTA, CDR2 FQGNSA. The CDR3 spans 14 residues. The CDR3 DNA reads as TGTGCCAGCAGCGACCGACACTTGCGGGGGGGCTACACCTTC. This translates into CASSDRHLRGGYTF.

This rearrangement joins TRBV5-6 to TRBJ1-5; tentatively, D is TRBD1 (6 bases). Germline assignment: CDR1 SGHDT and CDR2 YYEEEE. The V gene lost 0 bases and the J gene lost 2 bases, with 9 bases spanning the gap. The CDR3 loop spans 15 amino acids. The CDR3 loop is CASSLGAGGNQPQHF. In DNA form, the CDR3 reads TGTGCCAGCAGCTTGGGGGCAGGGGGCAATCAGCCCCAGCATTTT.

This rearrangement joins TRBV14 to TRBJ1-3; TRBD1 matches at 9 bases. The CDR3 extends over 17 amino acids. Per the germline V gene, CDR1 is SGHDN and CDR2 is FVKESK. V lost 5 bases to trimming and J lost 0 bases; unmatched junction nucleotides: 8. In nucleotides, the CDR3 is TGTGCCAGCAGCTTTAGGACAGGGGCGTACTCTGGAAACACCATATATTTT. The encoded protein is CASSFRTGAYSGNTIYF.

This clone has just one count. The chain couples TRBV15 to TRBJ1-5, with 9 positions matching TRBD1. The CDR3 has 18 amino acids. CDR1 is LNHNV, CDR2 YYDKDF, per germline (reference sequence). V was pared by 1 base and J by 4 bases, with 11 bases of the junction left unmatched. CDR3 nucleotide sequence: TGTGCCACCAGCAGAGTCAGAGGGACAGGGATCGGGAATCAGCCCCAGCATTTT. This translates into CATSRVRGTGIGNQPQHF.